One and the same sample provided the 7 T cell receptor beta chains below, sequenced in a study of blood T cell repertoires in COVID-19. TCRdb's copy holds only in-frame clones and misses some; the assay was immunoSEQ multiplex PCR. The sample has around 200,000 clones; 65% to 85% are singletons. The sequenced sample consisted of PBMCs or T cells enriched from blood (not recorded which). The receptor source for this set is a woman under 40 who had recovered from COVID-19.

The V and J genes are TRBV27 and TRBJ2-3, with 10 positions matching TRBD2. The CDR3 has 14 residues. CDR1 is MNHEY, CDR2 SMNVEV, per germline (reference sequence). J lost 2 bases, V lost 11 bases, and 7 bases had no gene match. The CDR3 loop is CASGGLAVTDTQYF. DNA for the CDR3: TGTGCCTCAGGAGGACTAGCGGTCACAGATACGCAGTATTTT.

The V gene is TRBV5-1, the J gene TRBJ2-5, with D perhaps TRBD1 (6 bases). The V end was cut by 4 bases, the J end by 7 bases, with 11 bases between. CDR3 length: 12 amino acids. Per germline, CDR1 SGHRS and CDR2 YFSETQ. CDR3: CASSRDTWTQYF. In DNA form, the CDR3 reads TGCGCCAGCAGCCGGGACACTTGGACCCAGTACTTC.

This clone has only a few counts. This chain joins TRBV19 and TRBJ2-7; 11 nucleotides match TRBD2. The V gene end was trimmed by 5 bases and the J gene end by 1 base; junction bases not matched to a gene: 4. The CDR3 has 15 amino acids. Germline V lookup: CDR1 LNHDA, CDR2 SQIVND (reference sequence). In DNA, the CDR3 is TGTGCCAGTAGTTCACTAGCGGGAGTGTCCTACGAGCAGTACTTC. It is translated as CASSSLAGVSYEQYF.

The chain links TRBV20-1 to TRBJ1-2; D remains ambiguous. Trimming took 3 bases from V and 2 from J, leaving 7 bases between them. The CDR3 has 12 amino acids. Germline CDR1 is DFQATT and CDR2 is SNEGSKA (reference sequence). The CDR3 nucleotides are TGCAGTGCTAGTGACACAAACTATGGCTACACCTTC. Translating it yields CSASDTNYGYTF.

This sequence joins TRBV30 and TRBJ1-6, with D tentatively TRBD1 (6 bases). V was cut by 4 bases and J by 0 bases, with 19 bases left in between. CDR3 length: 18 amino acids. CDR1 and CDR2 (germline): GTSNPN, SVGIG (reference sequence). The CDR3 here is CAWNTYRAGSSYNSPLHF. The CDR3 nucleotides read TGTGCCTGGAATACCTACAGGGCAGGCAGCTCCTATAATTCACCCCTCCACTTT.

The rearrangement joins TRBV5-1 to TRBJ1-4; tentatively, D is TRBD1 (5 bases). The CDR3 sequence is 16 residues long. CDR1 is SGHRS and CDR2 is YFSETQ in the germline V gene. The germline V and J ends were trimmed by 2 bases and 3 bases, with 14 bases remaining between them. CDR3: CASSFTAGRANEKLFF. CDR3 nucleotides: TGCGCCAGCAGCTTCACAGCGGGCAGGGCTAATGAAAAACTGTTTTTT.

The chain recombines TRBV19 with TRBJ1-1; TRBD1 matches 7 bases. V trimming: 8 bases; J trimming: 1 base; junction bases outside the gene matches: 7. Germline loops: CDR1 LNHDA, CDR2 SQIVND (reference sequence). The CDR3 contains 14 residues. CDR3 sequence reads: CASGFRGQNTEAFF. The CDR3, as DNA: TGTGCCAGTGGCTTTAGGGGGCAGAACACTGAAGCTTTCTTT.